This T cell receptor (beta chain) was profiled in a study of Graves' ophthalmopathy and Graves' hyperthyroidism. Background on the study: Ophthalmopathy absent within 18 months of follow-up marked hyperthyroidism as stable.

The authors amplified TCR beta CDR3 regions from RNA transcripts. HTBI-primed first-round RT-PCR preceded second-round multiplex PCR. TCRdb re-analysed the multiplex PCR reads in MiXCR, keeping a single row per CDR3 protein. This table has 1 million to 1.3 million distinct CDR3 sequences, around a third appearing once. The study excluded patients with other autoimmune diseases, uncontrolled infections, pregnancy or lactation. The study's findings and limits: Distinction of ophthalmopathy from stable hyperthyroidism by a 13-signature model reached approximately 88% sensitivity and approximately 80% specificity. Ophthalmopathy progression cases were predicted by the model with approximately 71% sensitivity and 72% to 80% specificity.

Ten or more counts support this clonotype. The antigen is not known. V was cut by 3 bases and J by 2 bases, with 22 bases left in between. The germline gives CDR1 LNHDA, CDR2 SQIVND (reference sequence). CDR3 length: 18 residues. This sequence originates from an adult man with Graves' hyperthyroidism. Sequencing was performed on peripheral blood or thyroid tissue (not recorded which). The chain is built from TRBV19 and TRBJ1-2, with a tentative D call TRBD1 (6 bases). CDR3 nucleotide sequence: TGTGCCAGTAGTATTCTCACGACCGGCGGCGGGGGCAACTATGGCTACACCTTC. This translates into CASSILTTGGGGNYGYTF.